Below, one T cell receptor beta chain is given with its context. This record comes from a study of blood T cell repertoires in COVID-19. Overall study: Samples taken during acute and convalescent COVID-19 were collected in the United States, Italy and Spain. The analysed material was cDNA or gDNA that came from T cells, B-cell-depleted T cells, or PBMCs.

This CDR3 has 11 amino acids. Per germline, CDR1 MDHEN and CDR2 SYDVKM. V was shortened by 3 bases and J by 8 bases, with 5 bases between the two germline ends. Study processing details: Reference gene primer amplification gave nucleated cell count estimates. The assay was immunoSEQ multiplex PCR, and TCRdb's table has in-frame clones only and misses some. V and J calls and clone size are given by that table; D and trimming were obtained from the DNA. The table lists 150,000 to 200,000 clones, approximately 92% of them singletons. The sequencing sample was made of peripheral blood. V usage is TRBV28 and J usage is TRBJ2-4; D unclear. This TCR came from a woman between 45 and 65 years old with acute or convalescent COVID-19. CDR3 sequence reads: CASSFGDIQYF. CDR3 nucleotide sequence: TGTGCCAGCAGTTTCGGTGACATTCAGTACTTC.